This entry describes one TCR beta chain. Its antigen is undetermined. The same CDR3 also results from other DNA sequences found in this sample. This record comes from a study of cytomegalovirus exposure and HLA in healthy donors. Study observations and caveats: The dataset shows that most TCR sequences were rare, while some public TCRs occurred in many donors.

The assay was immunoSEQ multiplex PCR, and TCRdb's table has in-frame clones only and misses some. Of 130,000 or so clones listed, roughly 87% were seen once; the top ten hold 0.95% to 1.5%. Sequenced sample: PBMCs. The TCR originated in a woman aged 18-29 years in good health and CMV-seronegative.

CDR3 in amino acids: CASSLGLAASTDTQYF. The CDR3 coding sequence is TGCGCCAGCAGCTTGGGCTTAGCGGCTAGCACAGATACGCAGTATTTT. The rearrangement links TRBV5-1 to TRBJ2-3; possibly TRBD2 for D (6 bases). The V gene's germline CDR1 is SGHRS and CDR2 YFSETQ. V was cut by 0 bases and J by 0 bases, with 11 bases left in between. This CDR3 is built from 16 residues. The full variable domain, completed using reference TRBV5-1 and TRBJ2-3, is KAGVTQTPRYLIKTRGQQVTLSCSPISGHRSVSWYQQTPGQGLQFLFEYFSETQRNKGNFPGRFSGRQFSNSRSEMNVSTLELGDSALYLCASSLGLAASTDTQYFGPGTRLTVL.